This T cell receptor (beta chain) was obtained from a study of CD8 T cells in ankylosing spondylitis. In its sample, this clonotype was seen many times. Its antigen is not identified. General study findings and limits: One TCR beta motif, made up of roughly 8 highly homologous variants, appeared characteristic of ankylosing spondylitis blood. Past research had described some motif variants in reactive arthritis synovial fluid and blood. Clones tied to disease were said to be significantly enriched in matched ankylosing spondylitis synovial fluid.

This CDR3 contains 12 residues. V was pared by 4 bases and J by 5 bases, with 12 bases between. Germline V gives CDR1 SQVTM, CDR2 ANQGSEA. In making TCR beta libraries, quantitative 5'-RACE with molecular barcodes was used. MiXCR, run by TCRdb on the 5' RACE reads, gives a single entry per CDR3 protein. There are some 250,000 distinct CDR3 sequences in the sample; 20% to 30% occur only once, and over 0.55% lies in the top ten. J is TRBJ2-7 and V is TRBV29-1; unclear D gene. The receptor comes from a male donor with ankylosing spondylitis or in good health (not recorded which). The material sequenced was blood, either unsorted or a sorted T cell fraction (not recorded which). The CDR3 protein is CSVVKGANEQYF. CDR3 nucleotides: TGCAGCGTTGTTAAGGGCGCAAACGAGCAGTACTTC.